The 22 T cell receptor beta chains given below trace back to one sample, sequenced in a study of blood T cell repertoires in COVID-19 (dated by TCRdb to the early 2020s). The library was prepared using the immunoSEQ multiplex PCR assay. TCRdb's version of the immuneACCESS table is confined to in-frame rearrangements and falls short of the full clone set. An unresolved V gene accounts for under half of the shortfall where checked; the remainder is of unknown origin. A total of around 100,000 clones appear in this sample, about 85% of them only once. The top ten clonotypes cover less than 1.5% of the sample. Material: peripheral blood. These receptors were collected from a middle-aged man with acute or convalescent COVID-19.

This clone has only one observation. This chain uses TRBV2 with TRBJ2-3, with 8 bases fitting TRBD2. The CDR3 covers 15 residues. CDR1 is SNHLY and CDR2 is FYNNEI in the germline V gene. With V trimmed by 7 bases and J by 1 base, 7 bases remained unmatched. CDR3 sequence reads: CASKRSGGGTDTQYF. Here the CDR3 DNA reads TGTGCCAGCAAGCGGAGCGGGGGAGGCACAGATACGCAGTATTTT.

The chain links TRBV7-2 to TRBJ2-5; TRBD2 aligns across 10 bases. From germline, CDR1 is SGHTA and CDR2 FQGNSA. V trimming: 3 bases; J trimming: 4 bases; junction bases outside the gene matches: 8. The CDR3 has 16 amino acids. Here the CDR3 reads CASSFSGGTGGETQYF. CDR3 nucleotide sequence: TGTGCCAGCAGCTTTAGCGGGGGGACTGGCGGAGAGACCCAGTACTTC. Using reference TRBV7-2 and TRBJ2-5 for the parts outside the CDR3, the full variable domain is GAGVSQSPSNKVTEKGKDVELRCDPISGHTALYWYRQSLGQGLEFLIYFQGNSAPDKSGLPSDRFSAERTGGSVSTLTIQRTQQEDSAVYLCASSFSGGTGGETQYFGPGTRLLVL.

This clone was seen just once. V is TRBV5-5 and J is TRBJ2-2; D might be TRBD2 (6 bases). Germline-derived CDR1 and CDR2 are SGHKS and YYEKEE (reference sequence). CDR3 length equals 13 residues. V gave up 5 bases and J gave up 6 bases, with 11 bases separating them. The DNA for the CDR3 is TGTGCCAGCAGAATAGCGGAACCCGGGGAGCTGTTTTTT. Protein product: CASRIAEPGELFF.

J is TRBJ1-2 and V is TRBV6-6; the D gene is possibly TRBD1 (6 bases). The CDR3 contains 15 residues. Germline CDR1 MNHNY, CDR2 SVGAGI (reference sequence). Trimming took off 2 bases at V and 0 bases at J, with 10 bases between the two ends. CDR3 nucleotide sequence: TGTGCCAGCAGTTACCGTGGACAGTCTAACTATGGCTACACCTTC. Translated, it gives CASSYRGQSNYGYTF.

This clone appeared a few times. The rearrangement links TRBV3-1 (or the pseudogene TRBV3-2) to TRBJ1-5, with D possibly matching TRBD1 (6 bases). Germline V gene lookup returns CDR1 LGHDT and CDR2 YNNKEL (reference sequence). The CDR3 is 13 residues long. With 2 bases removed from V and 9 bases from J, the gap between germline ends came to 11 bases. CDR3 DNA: TGTGCCAGCAGCCAATTGGGGGCTGGGCCCCAGCATTTT. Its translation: CASSQLGAGPQHF.

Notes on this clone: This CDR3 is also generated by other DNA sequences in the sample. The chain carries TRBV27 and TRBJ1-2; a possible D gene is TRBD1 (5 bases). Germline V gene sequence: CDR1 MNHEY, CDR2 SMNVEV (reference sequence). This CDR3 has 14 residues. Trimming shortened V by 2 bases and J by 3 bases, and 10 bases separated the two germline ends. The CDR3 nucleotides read TGTGCCAGCAGTTTAGGGGGAGGGGACTATGGCTACACCTTC. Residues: CASSLGGGDYGYTF.

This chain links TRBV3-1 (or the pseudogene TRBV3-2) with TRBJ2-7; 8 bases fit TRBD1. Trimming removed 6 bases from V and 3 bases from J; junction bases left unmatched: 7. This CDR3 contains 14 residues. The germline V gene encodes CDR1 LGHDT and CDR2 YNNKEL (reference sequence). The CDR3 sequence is CASRKTGESYEQYF. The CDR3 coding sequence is TGTGCCAGCAGGAAGACAGGGGAGAGCTACGAGCAGTACTTC.

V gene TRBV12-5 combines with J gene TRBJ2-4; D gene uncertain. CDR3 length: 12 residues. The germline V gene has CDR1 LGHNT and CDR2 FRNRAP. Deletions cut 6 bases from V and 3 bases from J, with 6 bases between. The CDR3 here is CASGRVKNIQYF. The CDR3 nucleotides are TGTGCTAGTGGCCGGGTCAAAAACATTCAGTACTTC.

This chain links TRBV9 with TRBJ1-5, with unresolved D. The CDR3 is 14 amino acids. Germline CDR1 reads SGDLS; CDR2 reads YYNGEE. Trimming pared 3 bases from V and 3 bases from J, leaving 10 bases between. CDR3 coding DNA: TGTGCCAGCAGCGCCGGGAGAGTCAATCAGCCCCAGCATTTT. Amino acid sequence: CASSAGRVNQPQHF.

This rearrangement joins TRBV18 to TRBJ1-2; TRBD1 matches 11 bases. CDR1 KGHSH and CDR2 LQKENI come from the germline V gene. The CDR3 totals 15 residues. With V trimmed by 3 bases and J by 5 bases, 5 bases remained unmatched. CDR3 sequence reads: CASSPGQGAVYGYTF. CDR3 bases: TGTGCCAGCTCACCCGGACAGGGGGCAGTTTATGGCTACACCTTC.

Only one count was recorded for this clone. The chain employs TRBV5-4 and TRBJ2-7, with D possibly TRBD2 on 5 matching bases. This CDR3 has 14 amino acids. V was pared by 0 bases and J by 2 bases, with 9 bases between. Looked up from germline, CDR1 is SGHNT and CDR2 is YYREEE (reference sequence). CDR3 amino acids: CASSLGTGPYEQYF. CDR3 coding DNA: TGTGCCAGCAGCTTGGGGACTGGACCCTACGAGCAGTACTTC.

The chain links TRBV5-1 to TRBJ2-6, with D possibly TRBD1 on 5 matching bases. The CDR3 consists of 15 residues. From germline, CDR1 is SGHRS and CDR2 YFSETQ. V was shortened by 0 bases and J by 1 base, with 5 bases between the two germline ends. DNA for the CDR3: TGCGCCAGCAGCTTGGAGGGGTCTGGGGCCAACGTCCTGACTTTC. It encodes CASSLEGSGANVLTF. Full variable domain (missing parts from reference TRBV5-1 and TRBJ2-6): KAGVTQTPRYLIKTRGQQVTLSCSPISGHRSVSWYQQTPGQGLQFLFEYFSETQRNKGNFPGRFSGRQFSNSRSEMNVSTLELGDSALYLCASSLEGSGANVLTFGAGSRLTVL.

The CDR3 DNA reads TGTGCCAGCAGTGACGGCAGGGTCACTGAAGCTTTCTTT. It codes for CASSDGRVTEAFF. The chain joins TRBV6-1 to TRBJ1-1; D is perhaps TRBD1 (5 bases). The germline V gene has CDR1 MNHNS and CDR2 SASEGT. This CDR3 comprises 13 residues. V was cut by 3 bases and J by 4 bases, with 9 bases left in between.

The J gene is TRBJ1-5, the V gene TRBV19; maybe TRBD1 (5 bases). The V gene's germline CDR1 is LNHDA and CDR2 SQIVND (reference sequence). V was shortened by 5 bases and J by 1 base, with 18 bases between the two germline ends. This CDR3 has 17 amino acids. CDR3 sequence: CASSWEEGVRSNQPQHF. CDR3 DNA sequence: TGTGCCAGTAGTTGGGAGGAAGGGGTTCGGAGCAATCAGCCCCAGCATTTT.

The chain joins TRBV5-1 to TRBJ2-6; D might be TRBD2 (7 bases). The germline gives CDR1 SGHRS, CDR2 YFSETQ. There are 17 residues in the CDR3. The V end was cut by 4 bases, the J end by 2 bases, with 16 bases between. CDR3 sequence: CASSAQGGVPGANVLTF. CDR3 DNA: TGCGCCAGCAGCGCCCAAGGGGGGGTACCTGGGGCCAACGTCCTGACTTTC.

The CDR3 loop reads CASSPGGRAPLHF. CDR3 nucleotide sequence: TGTGCCAGCAGCCCCGGGGGAAGGGCACCCCTCCACTTT. The chain is built from TRBV6-6 and TRBJ1-6; weak D call: TRBD1 (5 bases). Germline V gene sequence: CDR1 MNHNY, CDR2 SVGAGI (reference sequence). The CDR3 sequence is 13 residues long. Trimming removed 6 bases at V and 11 bases at J, with 14 bases between.

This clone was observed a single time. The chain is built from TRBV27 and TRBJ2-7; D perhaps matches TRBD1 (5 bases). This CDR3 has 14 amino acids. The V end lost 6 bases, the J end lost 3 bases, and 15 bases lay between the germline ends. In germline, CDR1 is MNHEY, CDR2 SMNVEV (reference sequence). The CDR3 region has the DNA TGTGCCAGCAGCCCAACCGTGGGGCTCTACGAGCAGTACTTC. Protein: CASSPTVGLYEQYF.

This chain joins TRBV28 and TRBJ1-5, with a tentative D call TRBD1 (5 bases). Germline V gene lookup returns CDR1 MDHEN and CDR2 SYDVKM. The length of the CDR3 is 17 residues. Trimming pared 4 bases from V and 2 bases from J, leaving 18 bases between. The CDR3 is CASSWGLNPRGNQPQHF. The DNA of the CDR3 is TGTGCCAGCAGTTGGGGACTCAACCCCAGGGGCAATCAGCCCCAGCATTTT.

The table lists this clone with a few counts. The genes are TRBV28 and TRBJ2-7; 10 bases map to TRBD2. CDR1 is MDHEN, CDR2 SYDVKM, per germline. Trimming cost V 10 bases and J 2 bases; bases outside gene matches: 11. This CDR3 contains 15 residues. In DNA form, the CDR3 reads TGTGCCACCGTCGCTCTAGCGGGGGAAACCTACGAGCAGTACTTC. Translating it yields CATVALAGETYEQYF.

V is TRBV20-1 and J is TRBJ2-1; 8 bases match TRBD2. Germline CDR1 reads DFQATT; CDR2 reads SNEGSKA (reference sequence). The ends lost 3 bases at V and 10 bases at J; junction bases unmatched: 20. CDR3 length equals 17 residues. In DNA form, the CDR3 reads TGCAGTGCTAGTTACTCCGGGACTAGAGGGGCAGAGGGCGAGCAGTTCTTC. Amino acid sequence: CSASYSGTRGAEGEQFF.

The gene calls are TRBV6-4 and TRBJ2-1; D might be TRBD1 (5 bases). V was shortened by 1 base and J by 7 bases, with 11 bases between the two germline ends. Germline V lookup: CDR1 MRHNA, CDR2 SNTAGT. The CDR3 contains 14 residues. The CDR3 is CASSDFSRGNEQFF. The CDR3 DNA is TGTGCCAGCAGTGACTTCAGTAGGGGAAATGAGCAGTTCTTC.

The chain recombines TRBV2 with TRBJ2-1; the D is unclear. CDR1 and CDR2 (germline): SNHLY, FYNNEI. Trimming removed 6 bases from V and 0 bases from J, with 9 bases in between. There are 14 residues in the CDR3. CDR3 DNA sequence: TGTGCCAGCAGACCAGCGAGCTCCTACAATGAGCAGTTCTTC. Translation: CASRPASSYNEQFF.